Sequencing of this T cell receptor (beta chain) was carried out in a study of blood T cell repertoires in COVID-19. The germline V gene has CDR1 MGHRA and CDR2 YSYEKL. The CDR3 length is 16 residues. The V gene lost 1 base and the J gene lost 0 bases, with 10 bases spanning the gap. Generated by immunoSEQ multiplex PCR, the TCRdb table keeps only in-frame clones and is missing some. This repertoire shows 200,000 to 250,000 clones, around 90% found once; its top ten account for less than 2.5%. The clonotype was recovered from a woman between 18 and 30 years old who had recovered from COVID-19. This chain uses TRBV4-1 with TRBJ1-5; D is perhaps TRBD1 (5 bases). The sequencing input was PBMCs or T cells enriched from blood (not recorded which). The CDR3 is CASSQGDSYSNQPQHF. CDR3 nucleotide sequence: TGCGCCAGCAGCCAAGGGGACTCTTATAGCAATCAGCCCCAGCATTTT.